The 18 T cell receptor beta chains reported below all come from one sample, sequenced in a study of radiotherapy plus CTLA-4 blockade in lung cancer. Profiled with immunoSEQ multiplex PCR; TCRdb holds only in-frame clones, not every one. The sample yields about 29,000 clones, 70% to 90% seen once. The material sequenced was peripheral blood, taken from a patient treated with radiotherapy plus ipilimumab. The receptors shown here come from a human donor with non-small cell lung cancer that progressed on radiotherapy plus ipilimumab.

The chain employs TRBV5-1 and TRBJ2-5, with 13 nucleotides matching TRBD2. V gave up 2 bases and J gave up 5 bases; unmatched junction bases: 9. CDR1 and CDR2 from the germline V gene are SGHRS and YFSETQ. The CDR3 has 17 amino acids. The CDR3 DNA reads TGCGCCAGCAGCTTACTCGGACTAGCGGGGGATGGCGAGACCCAGTACTTC. It encodes CASSLLGLAGDGETQYF.

This clone was seen only once. V and J are TRBV19 and TRBJ1-2, with D maybe TRBD1 (6 bases). V lost 6 bases and J 8 bases, leaving 13 bases between the germline ends. The germline V gene encodes CDR1 LNHDA and CDR2 SQIVND (reference sequence). The CDR3 has 12 residues. CDR3 DNA sequence: TGTGCCAGTAGCTCAACAGGGTACGGCTACACCTTC. The encoded protein is CASSSTGYGYTF.

The gene calls are TRBV19 and TRBJ1-1, with 8 bases that match TRBD1. The CDR3 extends over 15 amino acids. The germline gives CDR1 LNHDA, CDR2 SQIVND (reference sequence). V lost 11 bases, J lost 0 bases, and 11 bases stayed unmatched. The DNA of the CDR3 is TGTGCCGGCGGCAGGGGGCTCTCGATGAACACTGAAGCTTTCTTT. Residues: CAGGRGLSMNTEAFF.

The chain is built from TRBV5-1 and TRBJ1-1, with D perhaps TRBD1 (6 bases). The germline gives CDR1 SGHRS, CDR2 YFSETQ. Trimming cost V 1 base and J 4 bases, with 11 bases left between them. CDR3 length equals 14 residues. The CDR3 spells CASSLQGSGTEAFF. CDR3 in DNA: TGCGCCAGCAGCTTGCAGGGGTCGGGCACTGAAGCTTTCTTT.

The chain combines TRBV12-1 with TRBJ1-2; TRBD1 is the table's D call and was not checked against the DNA. TRBV12-1 is recorded as a pseudogene. The CDR3 consists of 17 residues. The CDR3 coding sequence is TGTGCCAGCAGCTTTGGCCGGGGACAGGGAGATGACTATGGCTACACCTTC. Its protein product is CASSFGRGQGDDYGYTF.

This clone was picked up a small number of times. The chain uses TRBV6-5 and TRBJ1-3, with D hard to call. The CDR3 has 14 residues. V shed 5 bases and J shed 0 bases, with 8 bases lying between them. Germline loops: CDR1 MNHEY, CDR2 SVGAGI. CDR3 sequence (DNA): TGTGCCAGCAGTCGTAGTATCTCTGGAAACACCATATATTTT. It encodes CASSRSISGNTIYF.

V is TRBV5-5 and J is TRBJ1-1, with 10 positions matching TRBD1. Germline CDR1 reads SGHKS; CDR2 reads YYEKEE (reference sequence). The V gene end was trimmed by 3 bases and the J gene end by 4 bases; junction bases not matched to a gene: 3. The CDR3 runs to 14 residues. The CDR3 DNA follows: TGTGCCAGCAGCTGGGGACAGGGGCCCACTGAAGCTTTCTTT. It specifies CASSWGQGPTEAFF.

The chain has TRBV6-1 and TRBJ1-4; D possibly corresponds to TRBD1 (6 bases). Deletions cut 8 bases from V and 3 bases from J, with 10 bases between. The CDR3 loop spans 13 amino acids. Germline CDR1 is MNHNS and CDR2 is SASEGT. In nucleotides, the CDR3 is TGTGCCAGCGGGGGCAGGGCTAATGAAAAACTGTTTTTT. It translates to CASGGRANEKLFF.

J is TRBJ2-5 and V is TRBV11-1; TRBD2 aligns across 9 bases. CDR3 length: 17 amino acids. Germline CDR1 and CDR2: SGHAT and FQDESV (reference sequence). J lost 2 bases, V lost 3 bases, and 10 bases had no gene match. The CDR3 region is CASSLAAGGRGQETQYF. In nucleotides, the CDR3 is TGTGCCAGCAGCTTGGCTGCGGGAGGGAGGGGTCAAGAGACCCAGTACTTC.

This chain links TRBV9 with TRBJ1-4; TRBD1 aligns across 10 bases. CDR1 and CDR2 from the germline V gene are SGDLS and YYNGEE. CDR3 size: 17 residues. V shed 3 bases and J 8 bases; nucleotides not matched to a gene: 13. The CDR3 region has the DNA TGTGCCAGCAGCGCCAGACAGGGGGCTCCTGGAAGCGAAAAACTGTTTTTT. Its translation: CASSARQGAPGSEKLFF.

This clone appeared once. At one boundary the junction diverges from the germline segment, which might be a read error. This sequence joins TRBV7-2 and TRBJ2-2; D might be TRBD2 (7 bases). The germline CDR1 and CDR2 sequences are SGHTA and FQGNSA. The CDR3 spans 15 residues. CDR3 coding DNA: TGTGCCAGCAGCTTGAAGGGGGGGAACCCCGGGGAGCTGTTTTTT. Residues: CASSLKGGNPGELFF.

CDR3 DNA: TGCGCCAGCAGCCCTGGGACAGCGAAATCAGATACGCAGTATTTT. This gives the protein CASSPGTAKSDTQYF. J is TRBJ2-3 and V is TRBV5-1; 7 positions agree with TRBD1. The CDR3 runs 15 residues. V shed 4 bases and J 4 bases; nucleotides not matched to a gene: 9. The V gene's germline CDR1 is SGHRS and CDR2 YFSETQ.

This chain joins TRBV20-1 and TRBJ1-2; unclear D gene. Trimming removed 7 bases at V and 8 bases at J, with 14 bases between. The CDR3 is made up of 11 amino acids. Germline loops: CDR1 DFQATT, CDR2 SNEGSKA (reference sequence). The CDR3 is CSVPLSWGYTF. As DNA, the CDR3 is TGCAGTGTTCCTCTGAGCTGGGGCTACACCTTC.

The V call is TRBV2, the J call TRBJ2-2; no reliable D call. The CDR3 runs to 13 residues. V was pared by 3 bases and J by 6 bases, with 8 bases between. Germline assignment: CDR1 SNHLY and CDR2 FYNNEI. In DNA, the CDR3 is TGTGCCAGCAGTGATGTCGAGGCCGGGGAGCTGTTTTTT. As protein: CASSDVEAGELFF.

J is TRBJ1-5 and V is TRBV19; 8 nucleotides match TRBD1. CDR3 size: 15 residues. V was clipped by 3 bases and J by 6 bases; unmatched bases: 7. Germline V gives CDR1 LNHDA, CDR2 SQIVND (reference sequence). In nucleotides, the CDR3 is TGTGCCAGTAGTATTGACAGGGGAGTGAGTCAGCCCCAGCATTTT. Translated: CASSIDRGVSQPQHF.

The chain uses TRBV5-4 and TRBJ2-7; no clear D gene. Trimming left V 4 bases short and J 2 bases short, with 7 bases between. The CDR3 covers 12 residues. Germline V gene lookup returns CDR1 SGHNT and CDR2 YYREEE (reference sequence). CDR3 sequence: CASSLDTYEQYF. The CDR3 nucleotides read TGTGCCAGCAGCCTTGACACCTACGAGCAGTACTTC.

The chain recombines TRBV5-1 with TRBJ2-3, with 11 bases matching TRBD1. This CDR3 comprises 15 residues. Germline assignment: CDR1 SGHRS and CDR2 YFSETQ. V shed 4 bases, J shed 5 bases, and the junction held 6 bases outside the gene matches. For the CDR3, the DNA is TGCGCCAGCAGCCCGGGGACAGGGGGGAGAGATACGCAGTATTTT. This sequence encodes CASSPGTGGRDTQYF.

This clone was seen once. This chain uses TRBV7-2 with TRBJ1-2, with D possibly being TRBD1 (6 bases). CDR1 and CDR2 from the germline V gene are SGHTA and FQGNSA. This CDR3 has 16 residues. The V and J ends lost 5 bases and 4 bases respectively, with 20 bases between them. In DNA, the CDR3 is TGTGCCAGCAGCCCTCGGTGGGGGGAGGGGGTCTATGGCTACACCTTC. It is translated as CASSPRWGEGVYGYTF.